This T cell receptor beta chain is drawn from a study of human thymus T cells. Some clones are missing from TCRdb's copy, which holds only in-frame ones; the method was immunoSEQ multiplex PCR. The table has 40,000 to 45,000 clones, over 85% seen once. Germline lookup yields CDR1 MDHEN and CDR2 SYDVKM. There are 14 residues in the CDR3. The V gene lost 5 bases and the J gene lost 1 base, with 9 bases spanning the gap. Only four of the eight donors provided an approximately 0.45-1 mL blood sample. The sequence was collected from a boy under three years old with a congenital heart defect but otherwise immunologically healthy. The J gene is TRBJ1-5, the V gene TRBV28; D ambiguous. The specimen was blood. In DNA, the CDR3 is TGTGCCAGCAGTCGGTATCGGAGCAATCAGCCCCAGCATTTT. Protein: CASSRYRSNQPQHF.